This T cell receptor (beta chain) was identified in a study of T cells after posttransplantation cyclophosphamide. Per germline, CDR1 MGHRA and CDR2 YSYEKL. The CDR3 is 16 residues long. The germline V and J ends were trimmed by 0 bases and 6 bases, with 12 bases remaining between them. The table lists this clone with many counts. Its target is not known. Treatment was busulfan-fludarabine conditioning, a marrow graft, and cyclophosphamide on days +3 and +4. Study-wide results and caveats: Donor CD8+ memory clones often dominated recipient blood repertoires at later times.

Method: immunoSEQ multiplex PCR; TCRdb's copy keeps in-frame clones and lacks some. The repertoire shows under 2,000 clones, none seen only once; the top ten take about 13%. Material: PBMCs, obtained 32 days after allogeneic stem cell transplant with posttransplant cyclophosphamide. The source of this sequence is a female patient in her thirties or forties who received an allogeneic stem cell transplant from a related donor, was CMV-positive, and had no GVHD. Some T cells could come from the graft donor. The chain has TRBV4-1 and TRBJ1-6; D ambiguous. The CDR3 spells CASSQDPGIRNSPLHF. CDR3 DNA: TGCGCCAGCAGCCAAGATCCAGGTATACGTAATTCACCCCTCCACTTT.